The subject of this entry is one TCR beta chain. The record originates from a study of blood T cell repertoires in COVID-19. Study information: Samples taken during acute and convalescent COVID-19 were collected in the United States, Italy and Spain. PBMCs, B-cell-depleted T cells, or T cells were the source of the cDNA or gDNA that made up the material.

In the original workflow: Estimation of nucleated cell counts was performed using reference gene primer amplification. Generated by immunoSEQ multiplex PCR, the TCRdb table keeps only in-frame clones and is missing some. V and J calls and clone size come straight from that table; D and trimming were deduced from the DNA. The table has around 51,000 clones, about nine tenths seen once; the top ten hold 5.1%. The CDR3 extends over 14 amino acids. Trimming took off 2 bases at V and 0 bases at J, with 5 bases between the two ends. CDR1 and CDR2 (germline): MNHNY, SVGAGI (reference sequence). This receptor was taken from a man in his 70s with acute or convalescent COVID-19. This sequence joins TRBV6-6 and TRBJ1-3; a possible D gene is TRBD1 (5 bases). Sample: peripheral blood. The CDR3 DNA follows: TGTGCCAGCAGTTACAGGGGCTCTGGAAACACCATATATTTT. Translating gives CASSYRGSGNTIYF.